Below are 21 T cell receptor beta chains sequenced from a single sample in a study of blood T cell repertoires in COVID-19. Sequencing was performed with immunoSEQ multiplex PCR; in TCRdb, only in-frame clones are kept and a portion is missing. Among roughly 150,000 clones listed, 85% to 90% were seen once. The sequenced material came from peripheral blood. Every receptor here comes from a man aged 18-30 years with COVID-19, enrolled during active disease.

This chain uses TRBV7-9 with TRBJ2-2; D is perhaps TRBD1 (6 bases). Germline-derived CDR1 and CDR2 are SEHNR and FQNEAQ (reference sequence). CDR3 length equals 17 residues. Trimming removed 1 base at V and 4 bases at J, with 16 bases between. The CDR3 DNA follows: TGTGCCAGCAGCTTAGGCCAAACAGGGCGCGGCACCGGGGAGCTGTTTTTT. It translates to CASSLGQTGRGTGELFF.

The CDR3 sequence is CASSLSGDSPSYSPLHF. For the CDR3, the DNA is TGTGCCAGCAGTTTATCAGGCGACAGCCCCTCATATTCACCCCTCCACTTT. V gene TRBV27 combines with J gene TRBJ1-6; D perhaps matches TRBD1 (5 bases). This CDR3 is 17 amino acids long. Looked up from germline, CDR1 is MNHEY and CDR2 is SMNVEV (reference sequence). The V and J ends lost 0 bases and 8 bases respectively, with 17 bases between them.

The CDR3, as DNA: TGCGCCAGCAGCCAAGGGAGCGGCTATAATTCACCCCTCCACTTT. Translation gives CASSQGSGYNSPLHF. The J gene is TRBJ1-6, the V gene TRBV4-3, with D unresolved. Germline V gives CDR1 LGHNA, CDR2 YSLEER. Trimming removed 1 base from V and 3 bases from J, with 7 bases in between. The length of the CDR3 is 15 residues.

The chain's CDR3 is CASSLPYTGELFF. CDR3 bases: TGTGCCAGCAGCTTACCCTACACCGGGGAGCTGTTTTTT. The rearrangement joins TRBV7-2 to TRBJ2-2; D is unclear. The CDR3 spans 13 residues. The V gene lost 2 bases and the J gene lost 3 bases, with 4 bases spanning the gap. The germline V gene has CDR1 SGHTA and CDR2 FQGNSA.

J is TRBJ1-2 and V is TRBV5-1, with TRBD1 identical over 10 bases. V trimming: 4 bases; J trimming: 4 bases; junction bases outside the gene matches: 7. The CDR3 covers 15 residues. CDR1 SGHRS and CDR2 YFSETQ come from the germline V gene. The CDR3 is CASSRRDRGTYGYTF. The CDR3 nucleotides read TGCGCCAGCAGCCGTCGGGACAGGGGAACCTATGGCTACACCTTC.

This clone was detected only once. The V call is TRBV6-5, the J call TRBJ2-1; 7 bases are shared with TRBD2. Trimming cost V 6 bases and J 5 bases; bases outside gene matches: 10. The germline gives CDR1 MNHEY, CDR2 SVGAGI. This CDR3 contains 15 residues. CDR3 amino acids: CASSILAGTHNEQFF. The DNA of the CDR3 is TGTGCCAGCAGCATTTTAGCGGGTACCCACAATGAGCAGTTCTTC.

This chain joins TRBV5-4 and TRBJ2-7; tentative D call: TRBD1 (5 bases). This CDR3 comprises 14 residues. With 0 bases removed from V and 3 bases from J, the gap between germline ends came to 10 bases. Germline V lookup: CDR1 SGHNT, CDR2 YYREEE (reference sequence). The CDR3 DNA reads TGTGCCAGCAGCTTGGCAGGGTCGTTCTACGAGCAGTACTTC. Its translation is CASSLAGSFYEQYF.

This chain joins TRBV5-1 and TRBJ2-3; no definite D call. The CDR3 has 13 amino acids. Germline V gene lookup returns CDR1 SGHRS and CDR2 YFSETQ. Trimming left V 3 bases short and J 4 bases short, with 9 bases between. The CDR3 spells CASSYRTPDTQYF. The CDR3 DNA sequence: TGCGCCAGCAGCTACAGAACGCCAGATACGCAGTATTTT.

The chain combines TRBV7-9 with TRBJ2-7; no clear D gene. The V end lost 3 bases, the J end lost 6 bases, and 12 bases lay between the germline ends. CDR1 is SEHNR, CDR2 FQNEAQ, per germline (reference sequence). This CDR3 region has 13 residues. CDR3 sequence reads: CASSFQYTGEQYF. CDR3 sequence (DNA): TGTGCCAGCAGCTTTCAGTATACGGGCGAGCAGTACTTC.

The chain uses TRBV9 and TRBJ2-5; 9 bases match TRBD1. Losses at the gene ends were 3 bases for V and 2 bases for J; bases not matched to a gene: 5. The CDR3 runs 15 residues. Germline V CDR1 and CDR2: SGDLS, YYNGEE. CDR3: CASSALTGGQETQYF. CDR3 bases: TGTGCCAGCAGCGCCCTGACAGGGGGACAAGAGACCCAGTACTTC.

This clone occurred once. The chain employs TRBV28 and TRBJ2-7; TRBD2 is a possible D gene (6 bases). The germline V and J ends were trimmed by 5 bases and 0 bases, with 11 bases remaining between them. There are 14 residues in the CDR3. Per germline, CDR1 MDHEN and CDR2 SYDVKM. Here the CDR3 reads CASSTPGVSYEQYF. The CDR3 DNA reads TGTGCCAGCAGTACCCCGGGAGTCTCCTACGAGCAGTACTTC.

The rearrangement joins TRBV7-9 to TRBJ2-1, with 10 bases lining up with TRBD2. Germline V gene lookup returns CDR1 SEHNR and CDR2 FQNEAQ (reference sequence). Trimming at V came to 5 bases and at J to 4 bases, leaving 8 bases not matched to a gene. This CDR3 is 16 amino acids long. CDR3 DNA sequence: TGTGCCAGCAGCCCCGTGGGACTAGCGCCTTACAATGAGCAGTTCTTC. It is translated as CASSPVGLAPYNEQFF.

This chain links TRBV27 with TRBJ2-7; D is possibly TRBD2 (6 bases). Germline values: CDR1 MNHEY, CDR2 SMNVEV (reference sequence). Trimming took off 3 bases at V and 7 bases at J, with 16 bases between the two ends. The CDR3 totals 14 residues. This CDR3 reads CASSFDGTALEQYF. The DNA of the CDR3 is TGTGCCAGCAGTTTTGACGGGACTGCGCTTGAGCAGTACTTC.

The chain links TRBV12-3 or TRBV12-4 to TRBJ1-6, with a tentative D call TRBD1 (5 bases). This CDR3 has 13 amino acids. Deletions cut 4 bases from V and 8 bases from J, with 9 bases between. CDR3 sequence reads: CASSWAGDSPLHF. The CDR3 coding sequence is TGTGCCAGCAGTTGGGCGGGGGATTCACCCCTCCACTTT.

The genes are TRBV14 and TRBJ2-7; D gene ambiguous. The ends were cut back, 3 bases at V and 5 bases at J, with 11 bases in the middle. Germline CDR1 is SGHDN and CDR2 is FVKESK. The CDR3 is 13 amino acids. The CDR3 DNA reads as TGTGCCAGCAGCCAGACACCCTACAACGAGCAGTACTTC. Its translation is CASSQTPYNEQYF.

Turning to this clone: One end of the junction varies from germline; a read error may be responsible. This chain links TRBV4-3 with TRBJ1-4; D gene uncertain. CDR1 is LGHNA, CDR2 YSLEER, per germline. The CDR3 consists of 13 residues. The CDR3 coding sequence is TGCGCCAGCAGCCTTCAGGCAGGCGAAAAACTGCTTTTT. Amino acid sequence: CASSLQAGEKLLF.

The CDR3 spells CASSPTSYTGELFF. CDR3 coding DNA: TGTGCCAGCAGCCCGACTAGTTACACCGGGGAGCTGTTTTTT. The chain uses TRBV14 and TRBJ2-2; D perhaps matches TRBD2 (6 bases). Germline CDR1 reads SGHDN; CDR2 reads FVKESK. There are 14 residues in the CDR3. Trimming took 4 bases from V and 3 from J, leaving 9 bases between them. The whole variable domain, remainder taken from reference TRBV14 and TRBJ2-2, is EAGVTQFPSHSVIEKGQTVTLRCDPISGHDNLYWYRRVMGKEIKFLLHFVKESKQDESGMPNNRFLAERTGGTYSTLKVQPAELEDSGVYFCASSPTSYTGELFFGEGSRLTVL.

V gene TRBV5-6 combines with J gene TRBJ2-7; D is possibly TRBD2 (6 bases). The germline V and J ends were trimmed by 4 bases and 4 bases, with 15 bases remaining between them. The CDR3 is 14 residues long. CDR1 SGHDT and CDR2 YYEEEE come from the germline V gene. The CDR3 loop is CASSPAGLTYEQYF. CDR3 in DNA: TGTGCCAGCAGCCCCGCGGGGCTGACATACGAGCAGTACTTC.

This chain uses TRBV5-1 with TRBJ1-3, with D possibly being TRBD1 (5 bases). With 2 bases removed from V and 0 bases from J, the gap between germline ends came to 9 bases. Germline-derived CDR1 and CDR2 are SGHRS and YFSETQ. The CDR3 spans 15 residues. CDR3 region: CASSLGASSGNTIYF. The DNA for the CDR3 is TGCGCCAGCAGCTTAGGGGCCAGCTCTGGAAACACCATATATTTT. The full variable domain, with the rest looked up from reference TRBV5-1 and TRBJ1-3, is KAGVTQTPRYLIKTRGQQVTLSCSPISGHRSVSWYQQTPGQGLQFLFEYFSETQRNKGNFPGRFSGRQFSNSRSEMNVSTLELGDSALYLCASSLGASSGNTIYFGEGSWLTVV.

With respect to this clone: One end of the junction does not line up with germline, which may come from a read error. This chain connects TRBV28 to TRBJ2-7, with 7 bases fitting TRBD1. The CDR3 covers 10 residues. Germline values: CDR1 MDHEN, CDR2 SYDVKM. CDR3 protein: CASRQGRWDF. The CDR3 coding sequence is TGTGCCAGCAGACAGGGGAGATGGGACTTC.

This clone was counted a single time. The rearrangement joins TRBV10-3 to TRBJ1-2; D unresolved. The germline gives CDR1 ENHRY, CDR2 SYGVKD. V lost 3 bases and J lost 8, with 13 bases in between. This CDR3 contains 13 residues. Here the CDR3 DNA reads TGTGCCATCAGTGACAGGCCCGGCGAGGGCTACACCTTC. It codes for CAISDRPGEGYTF.